The rows below give T cell receptor beta chains drawn from one sample of a study of shared clonotypes between healthy human individuals. The protocol was immunoSEQ multiplex PCR, while the TCRdb copy is restricted to in-frame clones and leaves out a portion. Of about a million clones listed, approximately 70% were seen once; the top ten hold about 1.5%. Sequenced sample: memory CD4+ T cells sorted from blood. All receptors come from a man aged 18 to 35 in good health. The CDR3 runs from the conserved cysteine through the conserved F or W. Fields, in order: D gene, clone size, V gene, CDR3 length, J gene, CDR3 protein, CDR3 DNA. D genes are given only for firm matches. For some rows the clone size is stated as once, few or many, or as a class when expanded; others skip it.

D: TRBD2
size: NA
V: TRBV6-6
length: 15
J: TRBJ2-3
CDR3: CASSRGLAGRDTQYF
DNA: TGTGCCAGCAGTCGCGGACTAGCGGGGAGAGATACGCAGTATTTT

D: TRBD2
size: NA
V: TRBV5-1
length: 15
J: TRBJ2-5
CDR3: CASSLTSGGQETQYF
DNA: TGCGCCAGCAGCTTGACTAGCGGGGGGCAAGAGACCCAGTACTTC

D: NA
size: NA
V: TRBV28
length: 11
J: TRBJ1-2
CDR3: CASSSVRGNTF
DNA: TGTGCCAGCAGTTCAGTACGGGGTAACACCTTC

D: NA
size: NA
V: TRBV29-1
length: 14
J: TRBJ2-1
CDR3: CSVEGSGRGNEQFF
DNA: TGCAGCGTGGAGGGATCGGGACGGGGAAATGAGCAGTTCTTC

D: NA
size: few
V: TRBV18
length: 15
J: TRBJ2-1
CDR3: CASSPADRLYNEQFF
DNA: TGTGCCAGCTCACCAGCCGACAGGCTTTACAATGAGCAGTTCTTC

D: NA
size: NA
V: TRBV12-5
length: 15
J: TRBJ2-5
CDR3: CASGLGTGREETQYF
DNA: NA

D: NA
size: NA
V: TRBV30
length: 12
J: TRBJ2-5
CDR3: CAWSQLQETQYF
DNA: TGTGCCTGGAGTCAACTCCAAGAGACCCAGTACTTC

D: NA
size: NA
V: TRBV5-6
length: 14
J: TRBJ2-3
CDR3: CASSLVAPIGTQYF
DNA: TGTGCCAGCAGCTTGGTGGCCCCAATCGGGACGCAGTATTTT

D: NA
size: NA
V: TRBV6-5
length: 14
J: TRBJ2-7
CDR3: CASSYNRQDYEQYF
DNA: TGTGCCAGCAGTTACAACAGGCAGGACTACGAGCAGTACTTC

D: TRBD1
size: NA
V: TRBV6-1
length: 13
J: TRBJ1-1
CDR3: CASSLTGDTEAFF
DNA: TGTGCCAGCAGCCTTACAGGGGACACTGAAGCTTTCTTT

D: NA
size: NA
V: TRBV27
length: 13
J: TRBJ1-2
CDR3: CASSLFSNYGYTF
DNA: TGTGCCAGCAGTTTGTTCAGTAACTATGGCTACACCTTC

D: NA
size: NA
V: TRBV10-3
length: 12
J: TRBJ1-1
CDR3: CAISDRDTEAFF
DNA: TGTGCCATCAGTGACAGGGATACTGAAGCTTTCTTT

D: TRBD2
size: NA
V: TRBV2
length: 17
J: TRBJ2-3
CDR3: CASSESWTSGRSDTQYF
DNA: TGTGCCAGCAGTGAGTCGTGGACTAGCGGGAGGTCAGATACGCAGTATTTT

D: NA
size: once
V: TRBV19
length: 13
J: TRBJ2-7
CDR3: CASSMGHFYEQYF
DNA: TGTGCCAGTAGTATGGGACACTTCTACGAGCAGTACTTC

D: NA
size: once
V: TRBV5-1
length: 14
J: TRBJ2-3
CDR3: CASSRSGSTDTQYF
DNA: TGCGCCAGCAGCCGATCGGGTAGCACAGATACGCAGTATTTT

D: TRBD1
size: NA
V: TRBV10-3
length: 13
J: TRBJ1-1
CDR3: CAISDSDRVHSFF
DNA: TGTGCCATCAGTGACTCCGACAGGGTTCATTCTTTCTTT

D: NA
size: once
V: TRBV28
length: 15
J: TRBJ2-5
CDR3: CASSPLGGPQETQYF
DNA: TGTGCCAGCAGTCCCCTAGGGGGGCCCCAAGAGACCCAGTACTTC

D: NA
size: NA
V: TRBV5-4
length: 13
J: TRBJ2-2
CDR3: CASSFPPLGELFF
DNA: TGTGCCAGCAGCTTTCCGCCCCTAGGGGAGCTGTTTTTT

D: NA
size: NA
V: TRBV10-1
length: 15
J: TRBJ2-5
CDR3: CASSEGVPGVETQYF
DNA: TGCGCCAGCAGTGAGGGGGTTCCAGGGGTAGAGACCCAGTACTTC

D: TRBD1
size: NA
V: TRBV6-5
length: 13
J: TRBJ2-7
CDR3: CASSNHRGLEQYF
DNA: TGTGCCAGCAGTAACCACAGGGGGCTGGAGCAGTACTTC

D: NA
size: once
V: TRBV5-6
length: 14
J: TRBJ2-1
CDR3: CASSLDGVYNEQFF
DNA: TGTGCCAGCAGCTTGGATGGGGTATACAATGAGCAGTTCTTC

D: TRBD1
size: NA
V: TRBV5-5
length: 14
J: TRBJ1-2
CDR3: CASSFGTGLGGYTF
DNA: TGTGCCAGCAGCTTCGGGACAGGGTTAGGTGGCTACACCTTC

D: TRBD1
size: NA
V: TRBV6-5
length: 13
J: TRBJ2-7
CDR3: CASRGTGANEQYF
DNA: TGTGCCAGCAGAGGGACAGGGGCTAACGAGCAGTACTTC

D: NA
size: NA
V: TRBV6-1
length: 14
J: TRBJ1-6
CDR3: CASRGLGGDSPLHF
DNA: TGTGCCAGCAGAGGCCTTGGGGGGGACTCACCCCTCCACTTT

D: NA
size: NA
V: TRBV7-9
length: 14
J: TRBJ2-1
CDR3: CASRATQGSNEQFF
DNA: TGTGCCAGCAGGGCCACTCAAGGGAGCAATGAGCAGTTCTTC

D: NA
size: NA
V: TRBV2
length: 13
J: TRBJ2-2
CDR3: CASGLRGTGELFF
DNA: TGTGCCAGTGGACTAAGGGGCACCGGGGAGCTGTTTTTT

D: TRBD1
size: NA
V: TRBV5-1
length: 17
J: TRBJ1-2
CDR3: CASSRGDSLPNFYGYTF
DNA: TGCGCCAGCAGCCGGGGGGACAGCCTGCCTAACTTCTATGGCTACACCTTC